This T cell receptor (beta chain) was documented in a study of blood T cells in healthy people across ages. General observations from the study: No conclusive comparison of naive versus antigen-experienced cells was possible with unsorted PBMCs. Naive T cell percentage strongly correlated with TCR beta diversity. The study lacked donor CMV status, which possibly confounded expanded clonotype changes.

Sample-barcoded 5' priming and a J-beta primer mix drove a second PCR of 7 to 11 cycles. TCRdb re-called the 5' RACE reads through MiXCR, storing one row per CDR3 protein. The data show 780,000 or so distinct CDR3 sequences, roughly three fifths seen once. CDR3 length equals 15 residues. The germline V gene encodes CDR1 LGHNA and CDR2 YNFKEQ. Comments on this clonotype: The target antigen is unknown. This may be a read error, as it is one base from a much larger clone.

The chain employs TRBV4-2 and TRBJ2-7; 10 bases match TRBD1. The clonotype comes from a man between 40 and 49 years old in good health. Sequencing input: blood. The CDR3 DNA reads TGTGCCGGCAGCCAAGATGGACAGGGGGCCTACGAGCAGTACTTC. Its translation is CAGSQDGQGAYEQYF.